This is a list of T cell receptor beta chains from one sample in a study of blood T cells in healthy people across ages. Via MiXCR, TCRdb re-called the 5' RACE reads, giving one row per CDR3 protein. The table has about 780,000 distinct CDR3 sequences, 46% seen once. Sequencing input: blood. The receptor source for this set is a man aged 80 or over in good health. Both conserved end residues are part of each CDR3. The order of the fields is clone size, D gene, J gene, V gene, CDR3 protein, CDR3 DNA. A D gene is named only where the DNA matches it firmly. Expanded clones get a size class; other rows say once, few or many, or leave the size out.

clone size: once
D gene: -
J gene: TRBJ2-7
V gene: TRBV5-1
CDR3 protein: CASSPTLQGREQYF
CDR3 DNA: TGCGCCAGCAGCCCAACTTTACAGGGACGCGAGCAGTACTTC

clone size: -
D gene: TRBD1
J gene: TRBJ1-2
V gene: TRBV29-1
CDR3 protein: CSVASDRGYGYTF
CDR3 DNA: TGCAGCGTTGCTTCCGACAGGGGGTATGGCTACACCTTC

clone size: few
D gene: -
J gene: TRBJ2-1
V gene: TRBV5-1
CDR3 protein: CASSLPGVNNEQFF
CDR3 DNA: TGCGCCAGCAGCTTGCCTGGGGTTAACAATGAGCAGTTCTTC

clone size: -
D gene: TRBD2
J gene: TRBJ2-1
V gene: TRBV7-2
CDR3 protein: CASSLVEGGFDEQFF
CDR3 DNA: TGTGCCAGCAGCTTAGTCGAGGGAGGGTTCGACGAGCAGTTCTTC

clone size: few
D gene: TRBD2
J gene: TRBJ2-1
V gene: TRBV12-3/TRBV12-4
CDR3 protein: CASSPLAGAHNEQFF
CDR3 DNA: TGTGCCAGCAGCCCACTAGCGGGAGCCCACAATGAGCAGTTCTTC

clone size: -
D gene: -
J gene: TRBJ2-7
V gene: TRBV21-1
CDR3 protein: CASSKGRTSGDEQYF
CDR3 DNA: TGTGCCAGCAGCAAAGGGCGGACTAGCGGGGACGAGCAGTACTTC

clone size: -
D gene: -
J gene: TRBJ2-1
V gene: TRBV5-1
CDR3 protein: CASSLGADLGYEQFF
CDR3 DNA: TGCGCCAGCAGCTTGGGGGCGGACCTGGGCTATGAGCAGTTCTTC

clone size: few
D gene: -
J gene: TRBJ1-1
V gene: TRBV29-1
CDR3 protein: CSVYRERTEAFF
CDR3 DNA: TGCAGCGTGTACAGGGAGAGGACTGAAGCTTTCTTT

clone size: -
D gene: -
J gene: TRBJ2-3
V gene: TRBV25-1
CDR3 protein: CASSDMAGLTDTQYF
CDR3 DNA: TGTGCCAGCAGTGATATGGCGGGACTCACAGATACGCAGTATTTT

clone size: -
D gene: TRBD1
J gene: TRBJ1-4
V gene: TRBV12-5
CDR3 protein: CASGFPGQGGREKLFF
CDR3 DNA: TGTGCTAGTGGTTTTCCGGGACAGGGTGGGAGAGAAAAACTGTTTTTT

clone size: -
D gene: -
J gene: TRBJ2-2
V gene: TRBV12-3/TRBV12-4
CDR3 protein: CASSVPLDYNTGELFF
CDR3 DNA: TGTGCCAGCAGTGTCCCTCTAGATTACAACACCGGGGAGCTGTTTTTT

clone size: -
D gene: TRBD1
J gene: TRBJ2-5
V gene: TRBV12-3/TRBV12-4
CDR3 protein: CASGTGLQETQYF
CDR3 DNA: TGTGCCAGCGGGACAGGTCTTCAAGAGACCCAGTACTTC

clone size: few
D gene: TRBD2
J gene: TRBJ2-7
V gene: TRBV29-1
CDR3 protein: CSVRSGGGEQYF
CDR3 DNA: TGCAGCGTTCGAAGCGGGGGCGGCGAGCAGTACTTC

clone size: -
D gene: -
J gene: TRBJ1-2
V gene: TRBV7-9
CDR3 protein: CASSLVNMPNYGYTF
CDR3 DNA: TGTGCCAGCAGCTTAGTGAACATGCCTAACTATGGCTACACCTTC

clone size: once
D gene: TRBD2
J gene: TRBJ2-1
V gene: TRBV6-6
CDR3 protein: CASSPFRLAGVGNEQFF
CDR3 DNA: TGTGCCAGCAGCCCCTTCAGACTAGCGGGAGTAGGCAATGAGCAGTTCTTC

clone size: -
D gene: TRBD2
J gene: TRBJ2-1
V gene: TRBV2
CDR3 protein: CACRSESPGLAGAREQFF
CDR3 DNA: TGTGCCTGCAGGTCAGAGTCCCCGGGACTAGCGGGAGCACGCGAGCAGTTCTTC

clone size: many
D gene: TRBD2
J gene: TRBJ2-1
V gene: TRBV7-2
CDR3 protein: CASSLASGTSGSYEQFF
CDR3 DNA: TGTGCCAGCAGCTTAGCATCTGGGACTAGCGGGAGTTATGAGCAGTTCTTC

clone size: -
D gene: -
J gene: TRBJ2-3
V gene: TRBV7-3
CDR3 protein: CASNTLGGSTDTQYF
CDR3 DNA: TGTGCCAGCAACACGCTTGGAGGGTCCACAGATACGCAGTATTTT

clone size: -
D gene: -
J gene: TRBJ2-2
V gene: TRBV5-1
CDR3 protein: CASTPGGDTGELFF
CDR3 DNA: TGCGCCAGCACGCCTGGGGGTGACACCGGGGAGCTGTTTTTT

clone size: many
D gene: -
J gene: TRBJ1-5
V gene: TRBV16
CDR3 protein: CASSQSYSRNQPQHF
CDR3 DNA: TGTGCCAGCAGCCAATCGTACAGCCGCAATCAGCCCCAGCATTTT

clone size: -
D gene: TRBD2
J gene: TRBJ2-7
V gene: TRBV20-1
CDR3 protein: CSATSSGLSGSYEQYF
CDR3 DNA: TGCAGTGCTACCTCATCCGGACTAAGCGGGAGCTACGAGCAGTACTTC

clone size: -
D gene: TRBD2
J gene: TRBJ2-3
V gene: TRBV20-1
CDR3 protein: CSARGPLAGNADTQYF
CDR3 DNA: TGCAGTGCTAGAGGTCCCCTAGCGGGAAACGCAGATACGCAGTATTTT

clone size: -
D gene: TRBD2
J gene: TRBJ2-3
V gene: TRBV5-1
CDR3 protein: CASSSGGGTSGTDTQYF
CDR3 DNA: TGCGCCAGCAGCTCCGGAGGGGGGACTAGCGGAACAGATACGCAGTATTTT

clone size: once
D gene: -
J gene: TRBJ1-1
V gene: TRBV5-1
CDR3 protein: CASSLRSRRNEAFF
CDR3 DNA: TGCGCCAGCAGCTTGAGGTCGAGGAGAAACGAAGCTTTCTTT

clone size: few
D gene: -
J gene: TRBJ1-5
V gene: TRBV25-1
CDR3 protein: CASSAQESRQPQHF
CDR3 DNA: TGTGCCAGCAGTGCCCAGGAGAGTCGGCAGCCCCAGCATTTT

clone size: -
D gene: -
J gene: TRBJ2-5
V gene: TRBV29-1
CDR3 protein: CSAKPRETQYF
CDR3 DNA: TGCAGCGCTAAGCCCAGAGAGACCCAGTACTTC

clone size: few
D gene: -
J gene: TRBJ1-2
V gene: TRBV6-1
CDR3 protein: CASSSGQRRGYTF
CDR3 DNA: TGTGCCAGCAGCTCCGGACAGAGGCGGGGCTACACCTTC

clone size: -
D gene: -
J gene: TRBJ1-2
V gene: TRBV2
CDR3 protein: CASSRRDRLDGGYTF
CDR3 DNA: TGTGCCAGCAGCCGCAGGGACCGGCTAGATGGGGGCTACACCTTC

clone size: -
D gene: -
J gene: TRBJ1-2
V gene: TRBV29-1
CDR3 protein: CSVQQGNYGYTF
CDR3 DNA: TGCAGCGTTCAACAAGGGAACTATGGCTACACCTTC

clone size: -
D gene: TRBD1
J gene: TRBJ2-7
V gene: TRBV29-1
CDR3 protein: CSVAGTGDYEQYF
CDR3 DNA: TGCAGCGTCGCCGGGACAGGGGATTACGAGCAGTACTTC

clone size: -
D gene: TRBD2
J gene: TRBJ2-4
V gene: TRBV7-2
CDR3 protein: CASSSTGTSDDEQYF
CDR3 DNA: TGTGCCAGCAGCTCAACCGGGACTAGTGACGATGAGCAGTACTTC

clone size: once
D gene: TRBD2
J gene: TRBJ2-1
V gene: TRBV12-3/TRBV12-4
CDR3 protein: CASSVVRGGTSGFNEQFF
CDR3 DNA: TGTGCCAGCAGTGTAGTCCGGGGGGGGACTAGCGGGTTCAATGAGCAGTTCTTC

clone size: -
D gene: -
J gene: TRBJ2-7
V gene: TRBV6-4
CDR3 protein: CASSEAALAYEQYF
CDR3 DNA: TGTGCCAGCAGTGAAGCCGCATTGGCCTACGAGCAGTACTTC

clone size: -
D gene: -
J gene: TRBJ2-1
V gene: TRBV29-1
CDR3 protein: CSVEGDNEQFF
CDR3 DNA: TGCAGCGTTGAGGGCGACAATGAGCAGTTCTTC

clone size: many
D gene: -
J gene: TRBJ2-5
V gene: TRBV9
CDR3 protein: CASSGLDSTQYF
CDR3 DNA: TGTGCCAGCAGCGGCCTAGATTCTACCCAGTACTTC

clone size: -
D gene: -
J gene: TRBJ2-3
V gene: TRBV27
CDR3 protein: CASSLTGTGGTDTQYF
CDR3 DNA: TGTGCCAGCAGTTTAACCGGGACTGGAGGCACAGATACGCAGTATTTT

clone size: -
D gene: -
J gene: TRBJ2-1
V gene: TRBV24-1
CDR3 protein: CATSGPGGGLNNEQFF
CDR3 DNA: TGTGCCACCAGTGGCCCAGGGGGGGGGTTAAACAATGAGCAGTTCTTC

clone size: -
D gene: -
J gene: TRBJ2-3
V gene: TRBV29-1
CDR3 protein: CSVAGQHTDTQYF
CDR3 DNA: TGCAGCGTTGCCGGCCAGCACACAGATACGCAGTATTTT

clone size: -
D gene: TRBD1
J gene: TRBJ2-3
V gene: TRBV20-1
CDR3 protein: CSATKQTGGRTDTQYF
CDR3 DNA: TGCAGTGCTACAAAACAGACAGGGGGACGCACAGATACGCAGTATTTT

clone size: few
D gene: TRBD2
J gene: TRBJ2-1
V gene: TRBV28
CDR3 protein: CASSGPGLAGGGEQFF
CDR3 DNA: TGTGCCAGCAGTGGCCCGGGACTAGCGGGAGGGGGTGAGCAGTTCTTC

clone size: -
D gene: -
J gene: TRBJ2-7
V gene: TRBV29-1
CDR3 protein: CSVGVSEYEQYF
CDR3 DNA: TGCAGCGTTGGGGTCTCGGAGTACGAGCAGTACTTC

clone size: -
D gene: -
J gene: TRBJ2-1
V gene: TRBV7-3
CDR3 protein: CASSPGPQRTEQFF
CDR3 DNA: TGTGCCAGCAGCCCGGGGCCCCAGCGGACTGAGCAGTTCTTC

clone size: -
D gene: -
J gene: TRBJ2-7
V gene: TRBV28
CDR3 protein: CASSLLKGRNYEQYF
CDR3 DNA: TGTGCCAGCAGTTTATTAAAGGGCCGCAACTACGAGCAGTACTTC

clone size: many
D gene: -
J gene: TRBJ2-1
V gene: TRBV9
CDR3 protein: CASSPGGGGNEQFF
CDR3 DNA: TGTGCCAGCAGCCCCGGCGGCGGTGGGAATGAGCAGTTCTTC

clone size: -
D gene: -
J gene: TRBJ2-1
V gene: TRBV20-1
CDR3 protein: CSARGGRQGTLNEQFF
CDR3 DNA: TGCAGTGCTCGTGGCGGGAGACAGGGAACTCTAAATGAGCAGTTCTTC

clone size: once
D gene: TRBD2
J gene: TRBJ2-2
V gene: TRBV20-1
CDR3 protein: CSAKGGVDTGELFF
CDR3 DNA: TGCAGTGCTAAGGGAGGGGTGGACACCGGGGAGCTGTTTTTT

clone size: -
D gene: -
J gene: TRBJ2-1
V gene: TRBV24-1
CDR3 protein: CATSDLKGGGGRNEQFF
CDR3 DNA: TGTGCCACCAGTGATTTGAAGGGTGGGGGTGGTAGGAATGAGCAGTTCTTC

clone size: -
D gene: -
J gene: TRBJ2-7
V gene: TRBV28
CDR3 protein: CASSSRGQPYEQYF
CDR3 DNA: TGTGCCAGCAGTTCCCGGGGACAACCCTACGAGCAGTACTTC

clone size: -
D gene: -
J gene: TRBJ2-3
V gene: TRBV7-8
CDR3 protein: CASSPTVRGRISQWNTDTQYF
CDR3 DNA: TGTGCCAGCAGCCCAACGGTCCGGGGGCGAATAAGCCAATGGAACACAGATACGCAGTATTTT

clone size: -
D gene: -
J gene: TRBJ1-6
V gene: TRBV12-3/TRBV12-4
CDR3 protein: CASSLKVYNSPLHF
CDR3 DNA: TGTGCCAGCAGTTTAAAAGTCTATAATTCACCCCTCCACTTT

clone size: -
D gene: TRBD2
J gene: TRBJ2-3
V gene: TRBV20-1
CDR3 protein: CSALGGSGSADTRYF
CDR3 DNA: TGCAGTGCTTTAGGGGGTAGCGGGAGTGCAGATACGCGGTATTTT

clone size: few
D gene: -
J gene: TRBJ2-7
V gene: TRBV20-1
CDR3 protein: CSASRGVGSYEQYF
CDR3 DNA: TGCAGTGCTAGTAGGGGTGTAGGCTCCTACGAGCAGTACTTC

clone size: -
D gene: -
J gene: TRBJ1-2
V gene: TRBV24-1
CDR3 protein: CATSEEPRKGYTF
CDR3 DNA: TGTGCCACCAGTGAGGAGCCGAGAAAAGGCTACACCTTC

clone size: -
D gene: TRBD2
J gene: TRBJ2-3
V gene: TRBV7-6
CDR3 protein: CASSLSGRARHGTDTQYF
CDR3 DNA: TGTGCCAGCAGCCTTAGCGGGAGGGCGCGACACGGCACAGATACGCAGTATTTT

clone size: -
D gene: -
J gene: TRBJ1-1
V gene: TRBV5-1
CDR3 protein: CASSHLSGEYTEAFF
CDR3 DNA: TGCGCCAGCAGCCACCTCTCGGGTGAATATACTGAAGCTTTCTTT

clone size: -
D gene: TRBD1
J gene: TRBJ2-2
V gene: TRBV20-1
CDR3 protein: CSAQYRGTGELFF
CDR3 DNA: TGCAGTGCGCAATACAGGGGCACCGGGGAGCTGTTTTTT

clone size: -
D gene: -
J gene: TRBJ2-7
V gene: TRBV9
CDR3 protein: CASSVNREGYEQYF
CDR3 DNA: TGTGCCAGCAGCGTAAACCGCGAGGGGTACGAGCAGTACTTC

clone size: few
D gene: TRBD2
J gene: TRBJ2-5
V gene: TRBV7-9
CDR3 protein: CASSPRLAEYQETQYF
CDR3 DNA: TGTGCCAGCAGCCCTAGACTAGCGGAGTACCAAGAGACCCAGTACTTC